These T cell receptor beta chains were read from a single sample in a study of shared clonotypes between healthy human individuals. The method was immunoSEQ multiplex PCR; TCRdb's version includes in-frame clones alone and lacks a portion of them. The sample holds about 700,000 clones, approximately 74% seen once. The sample was memory CD4+ T cells sorted from blood. These receptor sequences come from a woman between 25 and 40 years old in good health. The CDR3 runs from the conserved cysteine through the conserved F or W. Fields, in order: V gene, clone size, D gene, J gene, CDR3 DNA, CDR3 protein. A D gene is named only where the DNA matches it firmly. The size of a clone is reported for some rows only, either as once, few or many, or as a class for expanded clones.

TRBV10-3,NA,TRBD1,TRBJ2-4,TGTGCCATCAGTGAATCGCAACAGGGGGCAAACATTCAGTACTTC,CAISESQQGANIQYF
TRBV5-8,few,NA,TRBJ1-1,TGTGCCAGCAGCTTGGCAGGGGCGGTAATGACTGAAGCTTTCTTT,CASSLAGAVMTEAFF
TRBV5-1,NA,NA,TRBJ2-1,TGCGCCAGCAGCTTGGATACGGGCGCCTACAATGAGCAGTTCTTC,CASSLDTGAYNEQFF
TRBV2,NA,TRBD1,TRBJ1-2,TGTGCCAGCCATAGGCAGGGGGCGGAATATGGCTACACCTTC,CASHRQGAEYGYTF
TRBV27,once,TRBD1,TRBJ2-7,TGTGCCACCCAGACAGGGACGTCCTACGAGCAGTACTTC,CATQTGTSYEQYF
TRBV5-6,NA,TRBD2,TRBJ2-3,TGTGCCAGCAGCTTTTTCGGGACTAGCGGGAGACGGACAGATACGCAGTATTTT,CASSFFGTSGRRTDTQYF
TRBV29-1,NA,NA,TRBJ2-7,TGCAGCGTTGAAGACGTTAGCCGCGAGCAGTACTTC,CSVEDVSREQYF
TRBV6-6,NA,NA,TRBJ2-1,TGTGCCAGCACTCGAAACCGGGAGGAGCAGTTCTTC,CASTRNREEQFF
TRBV18,NA,NA,TRBJ2-1,TGTGCCAGCTCACCACCTCAGCCCTACAATGAGCAGTTCTTC,CASSPPQPYNEQFF
TRBV6-1,NA,NA,TRBJ2-5,TGTGCCAGCACGACCGGGACACCGCAAGAGACCCAGTACTTC,CASTTGTPQETQYF
TRBV11-2,NA,TRBD1,TRBJ2-7,TGTGCCAGCAGCTTAGCCCGACAGGGGTCTTCCTACGAGCAGTACTTC,CASSLARQGSSYEQYF
TRBV7-9,few,NA,TRBJ2-7,TGTGCCAGCAGCCTGGAGGGGGTCTACGAGCAGTACTTC,CASSLEGVYEQYF
TRBV11-2,NA,NA,TRBJ1-1,TGTGCCAGCAGCCTCACCCGCCTGCGAGGGGGACGGATGAACACTGAAGCTTTCTTT,CASSLTRLRGGRMNTEAFF
TRBV5-1,NA,NA,TRBJ2-7,TGCGCCAGCACTCCGGCTCCGGGGTACGAGCAGTACTTC,CASTPAPGYEQYF
TRBV29-1,NA,NA,TRBJ1-1,TGCAGCGTTCCGGGTCCAGGAGTGAACACTGAAGCTTTCTTT,CSVPGPGVNTEAFF
TRBV4-1,NA,NA,TRBJ1-4,TGCGCCAGCAGCCAAGTGATAATTAATGAAAAACTGTTTTTT,CASSQVIINEKLFF
TRBV6-1,NA,NA,TRBJ1-5,TGTGCCAGCAGTGAAGGCCCCTTAGTTGGACGGGCAAATCAGCCCCAGCATTTT,CASSEGPLVGRANQPQHF
TRBV7-3,once,NA,TRBJ2-2,TGTGCCAGCAGCCAAAGCGGGTCCGGGGAGCTGTTTTTT,CASSQSGSGELFF
TRBV25-1,few,NA,TRBJ2-2,TGTGCCAGCAGTCAGCAAAGCGACACCGGGGAGCTGTTTTTT,CASSQQSDTGELFF
TRBV6-6,NA,TRBD1,TRBJ1-5,TGTGCCAGCAGTTACGGACAGGGTAATCAGCCCCAGCATTTT,CASSYGQGNQPQHF
TRBV7-2,few,NA,TRBJ2-3,TGTGCCAGCAGCTCAACCGGGACTTGGATTCATACGCAGTATTTT,CASSSTGTWIHTQYF
TRBV18,NA,NA,TRBJ2-2,TGTGCCAGCTCACCCACTCCGGGAGACAACACCGGGGAGCTGTTTTTT,CASSPTPGDNTGELFF
TRBV11-2,NA,TRBD2,TRBJ2-2,TGTGCCAGCAGCTGGTGGGCGGGAGGGACCGGGGAGCTGTTTTTT,CASSWWAGGTGELFF
TRBV6-1,NA,NA,TRBJ1-1,TGTGCCAGCAGTGAAAAGACACGGCATGAGGGCACTGAAGCTTTCTTT,CASSEKTRHEGTEAFF
TRBV11-2,NA,TRBD2,TRBJ2-1,TGTGCCAGCAGCTTACGGACTAGCGGCCTCAATGAGCAGTTCTTC,CASSLRTSGLNEQFF
TRBV29-1,NA,NA,TRBJ2-4,TGCAGCGTTGAACAGGGGAAATCCAAAAACATTCAGTACTTC,CSVEQGKSKNIQYF
TRBV5-5,NA,NA,TRBJ2-7,TGTGCCAGCAGCTTGGAACGCCTATCCTCCTACGAGCAGTACTTC,CASSLERLSSYEQYF
TRBV2,once,TRBD2,TRBJ2-1,TGTGCCAGCAGTGGAATGGGACTAGCGGGAGTTTTGTCCTACAATGAGCAGTTCTTC,CASSGMGLAGVLSYNEQFF
TRBV7-8,NA,NA,TRBJ1-2,TGTGCCAGCAGCTTAGGGGTGGGATCCAACTATGGCTACACCTTC,CASSLGVGSNYGYTF
TRBV28,NA,NA,TRBJ1-1,TGTGCCAGCAGTTCCTTAGGACCCGGGGCTGAAGCTTTCTTT,CASSSLGPGAEAFF
TRBV19,NA,TRBD1,TRBJ2-2,TGTGCCAGTAGTATATTGGGACAGGGGAACACCGGGGAGCTGTTTTTT,CASSILGQGNTGELFF
TRBV5-1,NA,NA,TRBJ2-7,TGCGCCAGCAGCAGACCTGTCGGGGGACGGTCCTACGAGCAGTACTTC,CASSRPVGGRSYEQYF
TRBV6-5,NA,TRBD1,TRBJ1-1,TGTGCCAGCAAACGGGGGACAGCGAACACTGAAGCTTTCTTT,CASKRGTANTEAFF
TRBV29-1,NA,NA,TRBJ2-1,TGCAGCGTTGTGCACAGAAAAGAATACAATGAGCAGTTCTTC,CSVVHRKEYNEQFF
TRBV6-5,NA,NA,TRBJ2-1,TGTGCCAGCAGTTACTCTCCCGAAGCCTACAATGAGCAGTTCTTC,CASSYSPEAYNEQFF
TRBV5-1,few,NA,TRBJ1-6,TGCGCCAGCAGCTCCGGACAGACGATATCACCCCTCCACTTT,CASSSGQTISPLHF
TRBV10-3,NA,NA,TRBJ2-1,TGTGCCATCAGTGAGTCGGTGGGCGGGAACGATGAGCAGTTCTTC,CAISESVGGNDEQFF
TRBV9,few,NA,TRBJ2-3,TGTGCCAGCAGCCCGTTGGCGGGTTCGGGAGATACGCAGTATTTT,CASSPLAGSGDTQYF
TRBV5-1,NA,NA,TRBJ2-7,TGCGCCAGCAGCTCGAGCACGGGACGGATCTACGAGCAGTACTTC,CASSSSTGRIYEQYF
TRBV30,NA,NA,TRBJ1-5,TGTGCCTGGAGTGTAGGGGCGGGAAATCAGCCCCAGCATTTT,CAWSVGAGNQPQHF
TRBV5-1,NA,TRBD2,TRBJ2-7,TGCGCCAGCAGCCCCGGGCTAGCGGGAGGTTACGAGCAGTACTTC,CASSPGLAGGYEQYF
TRBV18,NA,TRBD2,TRBJ2-3,TGTGCCAGCTCCCGGGACTACCTTAGCACAGATACGCAGTATTTT,CASSRDYLSTDTQYF
TRBV2,NA,NA,TRBJ2-2,TGTGCCATTCGGACAGACAGTTTAGGCACCGGGGAGCTGTTTTTT,CAIRTDSLGTGELFF
TRBV7-2,NA,NA,TRBJ1-1,TGTGCCAGCAGCTTATCAAACGGGGTCACTGAAGCTTTCTTT,CASSLSNGVTEAFF
TRBV4-1,NA,NA,TRBJ2-1,TGCGCCAGCAGCCTACTTCCTGGTGGTTCCAGCTCCTACAATGAGCAGTTCTTC,CASSLLPGGSSSYNEQFF
TRBV6-1,NA,NA,TRBJ2-2,TGTGCCAGCACCCCGACAGGGAACACCGGGGAGCTGTTTTTT,CASTPTGNTGELFF
TRBV28,NA,NA,TRBJ2-5,TGTGCCAGCAGCCCACTCGATACCCAAGAGACCCAGTACTTC,CASSPLDTQETQYF
TRBV7-2,NA,TRBD1,TRBJ1-2,TGTGCCAGCGTCCTACAGGGGGGAGACTATGGCTACACCTTC,CASVLQGGDYGYTF
TRBV18,many,NA,TRBJ2-7,TGTGCCAGCTCACGACTAAACAGGTACGAGCAGTACTTC,CASSRLNRYEQYF
TRBV6-6,NA,NA,TRBJ1-2,TGTGCCAGCAGGGGTCTACCGTCGAAATCGGGCTACACCTTC,CASRGLPSKSGYTF
TRBV5-1,NA,TRBD2,TRBJ2-7,TGCGCCAGCACCCTTGGGAACCCTAGCGGAACCTACGAGCAGTACTTC,CASTLGNPSGTYEQYF
TRBV11-2,NA,NA,TRBJ2-7,TGTGCCAGCAGCTTAGATGTGACGGGGACCTACGAGCAGTACTTC,CASSLDVTGTYEQYF
TRBV20-1,few,NA,TRBJ2-1,TGCAGTGCTAGTCGCTACAATGAGCAGTTCTTC,CSASRYNEQFF
TRBV5-1,few,NA,TRBJ2-7,TGCGCCAGCAGCTTGGGACAGCTCTACGAGCAGTACTTC,CASSLGQLYEQYF